This T cell receptor (beta chain) was sequenced for a study of patients and donors after allogeneic stem cell transplantation. TCRdb used MiXCR to reprocess the RT-PCR reads, holding one entry per CDR3 protein. The repertoire holds 900,000 to 1,000,000 distinct CDR3 sequences, more than 15% seen once, with around 6% in the top ten. The sequence was collected from a human donor who was either an allogeneic HSCT recipient or a stem cell or donor lymphocyte infusion donor (not recorded which). It is not recorded whose cells these are; they may come from a transplant donor. Sequencing used blood, either unsorted or a sorted T cell fraction (not recorded which).

The CDR3 sequence: CASSPSRLGGRHYNEQFF. CDR3 coding DNA: TGTGCCAGCAGCCCTAGTCGATTGGGGGGCCGCCACTACAATGAGCAGTTCTTC. The V gene is TRBV11-1, the J gene TRBJ2-1; D might be TRBD1 or TRBD2, each matching 6 bases. The CDR3 extends over 18 amino acids. Deletions cut 5 bases from V and 3 bases from J, with 23 bases between. CDR1 is SGHAT, CDR2 FQDESV, per germline (reference sequence).